The 5 T cell receptor beta chains below come from one sample, sequenced in a study of cytomegalovirus exposure and HLA in healthy donors. The PCR made use of 60 Vbeta and 13 Jbeta primers. Only in-frame clones appear in the TCRdb table, and some are missing; sequencing was by immunoSEQ multiplex PCR. The profile shows 250,000 to 350,000 clones, more than 55% of them singletons. The sequenced material came from PBMCs. These receptors all stem from a female donor in good health and CMV-seronegative.

CDR3 sequence: CASSLRDRPTYEQYF. The CDR3 nucleotides read TGTGCCAGCAGCTTACGCGACAGGCCTACCTACGAGCAGTACTTC. V and J are TRBV11-3 and TRBJ2-7; a possible D gene is TRBD1 (6 bases). The CDR3 is 15 residues long. Trimming took 2 bases from V and 2 from J, leaving 13 bases between them. From germline, CDR1 is SGHNT and CDR2 YENEEA.

The chain couples TRBV7-9 to TRBJ1-1, with D uncertain. The CDR3 sequence is 17 residues long. From germline, CDR1 is SEHNR and CDR2 FQNEAQ (reference sequence). V lost 3 bases and J lost 4, with 21 bases in between. In DNA, the CDR3 is TGTGCCAGCAGCTTCAGGCTTAGGACTCCCGAGGGCACTGAAGCTTTCTTT. Residues: CASSFRLRTPEGTEAFF.

The genes are TRBV7-8 and TRBJ2-1; TRBD2 aligns across 11 bases. Looked up from germline, CDR1 is SGHVS and CDR2 is FQNEAQ. This CDR3 contains 16 residues. The trim removed 3 bases at V and 5 bases at J, leaving 6 bases unmatched. In DNA, the CDR3 is TGTGCCAGCAGCTTCCCCGGGACTAGCGGACACAATGAGCAGTTCTTC. Residues: CASSFPGTSGHNEQFF.

This clone was observed a single time. Other DNA sequences in this sample translate to the same CDR3. The rearrangement links TRBV10-2 to TRBJ1-2, with 7 bases lining up with TRBD1. Unmatched junction bases numbered 5, after V lost 8 bases and J lost 5 bases. In germline, CDR1 is WSHSY, CDR2 SAAADI. The CDR3 sequence is 12 residues long. This CDR3 is CASLRDSYGYTF. CDR3 in DNA: TGCGCCAGCCTCCGGGACAGTTATGGCTACACCTTC.

The sample holds one count of this clone. The V gene is TRBV2, the J gene TRBJ1-2; 10 bases map to TRBD1. CDR1 is SNHLY, CDR2 FYNNEI, per germline. The CDR3 contains 14 residues. Unmatched junction bases numbered 5, after V lost 4 bases and J lost 6 bases. The CDR3 coding sequence is TGTGCCAGCAGTGCAGAAGGGACAGGGGATGGCTACACCTTC. This encodes CASSAEGTGDGYTF.